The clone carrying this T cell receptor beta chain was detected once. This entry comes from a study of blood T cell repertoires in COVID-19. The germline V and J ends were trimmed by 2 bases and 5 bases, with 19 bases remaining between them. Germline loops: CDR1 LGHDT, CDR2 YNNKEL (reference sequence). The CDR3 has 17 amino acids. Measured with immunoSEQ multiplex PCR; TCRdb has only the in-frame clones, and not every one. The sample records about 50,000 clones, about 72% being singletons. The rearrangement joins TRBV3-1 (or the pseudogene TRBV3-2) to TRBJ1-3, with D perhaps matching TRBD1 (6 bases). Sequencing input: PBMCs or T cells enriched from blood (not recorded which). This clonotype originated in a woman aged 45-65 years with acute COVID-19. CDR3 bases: TGTGCCAGCAGCCAAACCCCCACAGGGAGCATGAGAAACACCATATATTTT. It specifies CASSQTPTGSMRNTIYF.